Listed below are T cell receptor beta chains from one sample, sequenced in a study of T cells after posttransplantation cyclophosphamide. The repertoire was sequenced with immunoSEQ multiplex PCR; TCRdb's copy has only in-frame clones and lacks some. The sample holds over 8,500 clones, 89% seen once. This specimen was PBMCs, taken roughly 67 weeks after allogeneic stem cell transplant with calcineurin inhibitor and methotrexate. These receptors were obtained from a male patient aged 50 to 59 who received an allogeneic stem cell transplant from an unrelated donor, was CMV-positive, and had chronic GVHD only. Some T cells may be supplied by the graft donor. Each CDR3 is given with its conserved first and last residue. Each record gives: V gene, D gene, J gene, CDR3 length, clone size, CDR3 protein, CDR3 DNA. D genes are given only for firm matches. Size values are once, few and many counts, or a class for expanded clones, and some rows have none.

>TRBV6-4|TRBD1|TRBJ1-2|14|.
CASSAGQGGDGYTF
TGTGCCAGCAGTGCCGGACAGGGGGGAGATGGCTACACCTTC
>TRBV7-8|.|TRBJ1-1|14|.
CASSLGGRWGEAFF
TGTGCCAGCAGCTTAGGGGGCCGCTGGGGAGAAGCTTTCTTT
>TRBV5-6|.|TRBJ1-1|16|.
CASRILQGGVATEAFF
TGTGCCAGCAGGATACTACAGGGTGGCGTAGCAACTGAAGCTTTCTTT
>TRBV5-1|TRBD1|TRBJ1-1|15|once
CASSLGTGQNTEAFF
TGCGCCAGCAGCCTGGGGACAGGGCAGAACACTGAAGCTTTCTTT
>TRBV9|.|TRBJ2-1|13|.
CASSVGTPKEQFF
TGTGCCAGCAGCGTGGGGACTCCTAAGGAGCAGTTCTTC
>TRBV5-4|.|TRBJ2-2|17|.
CASSLRSSSGLTGELFF
TGTGCCAGCAGCCTTCGATCTAGCTCGGGCTTAACCGGGGAGCTGTTTTTT
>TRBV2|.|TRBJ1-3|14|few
CASSAETYGNTIYF
TGTGCCAGCAGTGCGGAGACCTATGGAAACACCATATATTTT
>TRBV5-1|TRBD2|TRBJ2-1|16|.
CASSFLAGGNGNEQFF
TGCGCCAGCAGCTTTCTAGCGGGGGGGAATGGAAATGAGCAGTTCTTC
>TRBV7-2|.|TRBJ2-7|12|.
CASSLSVYEQYF
TGTGCCAGCAGCTTAAGTGTATACGAGCAGTACTTC
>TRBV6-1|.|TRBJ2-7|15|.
CASSEALKLFHEQYF
TGTGCCAGCAGTGAAGCGCTAAAATTGTTCCACGAGCAGTACTTC